Given below is one T cell receptor beta chain in context. The data were taken from a study of blood T cell repertoires in COVID-19. The CDR3 loop spans 17 amino acids. Germline V lookup: CDR1 LNHNV, CDR2 YYDKDF (reference sequence). V was clipped by 1 base and J by 5 bases, with 19 bases between them. Produced via immunoSEQ multiplex PCR; TCRdb's table is partial and in-frame only. This table holds a few hundred thousand clones, roughly 87% found once. Sequencing was performed on PBMCs or T cells enriched from blood (not recorded which). This TCR came from a woman in her 30s who had recovered from COVID-19. The chain combines TRBV15 with TRBJ2-3; D is unresolved. The chain's CDR3 is CATSRGVALARIDTQYF. The CDR3 DNA is TGTGCCACCAGCAGAGGAGTAGCATTGGCTCGTATAGATACGCAGTATTTT.